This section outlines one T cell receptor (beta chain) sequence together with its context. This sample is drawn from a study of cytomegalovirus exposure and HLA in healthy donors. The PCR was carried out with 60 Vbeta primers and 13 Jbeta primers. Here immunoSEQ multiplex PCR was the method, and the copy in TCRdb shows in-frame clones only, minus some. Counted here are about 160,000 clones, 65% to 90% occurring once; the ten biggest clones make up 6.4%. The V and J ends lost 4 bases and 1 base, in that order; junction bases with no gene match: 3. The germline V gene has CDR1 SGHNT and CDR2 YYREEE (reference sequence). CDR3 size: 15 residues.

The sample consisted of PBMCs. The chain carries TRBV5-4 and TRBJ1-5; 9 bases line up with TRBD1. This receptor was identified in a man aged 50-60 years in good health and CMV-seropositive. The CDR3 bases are TGTGCCAGCAGCCAACAGGGGGCGAGCAATCAGCCCCAGCATTTT. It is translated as CASSQQGASNQPQHF.